These 9 T cell receptor beta chains came from one sample sequenced in a study of T cells in Graves' hyperthyroidism and ophthalmopathy. RNA transcripts provided the source from which TCR beta CDR3 regions were amplified. With the HTBI primer set, the TCR CDR3 went through a first round of RT-PCR. TCRdb re-called the multiplex PCR reads with MiXCR, one entry per CDR3 protein. The repertoire holds approximately 410,000 distinct CDR3 sequences, with approximately 15% as singletons. Sequenced: blood. The receptors were gathered from a man younger than 35 with Graves' ophthalmopathy.

V usage is TRBV6-1 and J usage is TRBJ2-7, with D unclear. The CDR3 has 13 amino acids. Germline V gene sequence: CDR1 MNHNS, CDR2 SASEGT. Trimming left V 1 base short and J 3 bases short, with 7 bases between. The CDR3 loop reads CASSEGPLYEQYF. Written as DNA, the CDR3 is TGTGCCAGCAGTGAAGGGCCCCTCTACGAGCAGTACTTC.

V gene TRBV7-8 combines with J gene TRBJ2-5; TRBD2 aligns across 12 bases. This CDR3 is built from 15 residues. With 6 bases clipped from V and 5 bases from J, the junction kept 7 bases outside the gene matches. From germline, CDR1 is SGHVS and CDR2 FQNEAQ. CDR3 in DNA: TGTGCCAGCAGTTCTAGCGGGGGGGCCTATGAGACCCAGTACTTC. Translated, it gives CASSSSGGAYETQYF.

This clonotype came up a few times. The V call is TRBV15, the J call TRBJ2-4, with D hard to call. The CDR3 covers 11 residues. Looked up from germline, CDR1 is LNHNV and CDR2 is YYDKDF (reference sequence). Trimming shortened V by 5 bases and J by 9 bases, and 8 bases separated the two germline ends. CDR3 DNA sequence: TGTGCCACCAGCTTATCATTCATTCAGTACTTC. Amino acid sequence: CATSLSFIQYF.

This clonotype was observed at least ten times. The J gene is TRBJ1-4, the V gene TRBV6-1; no clear D gene. Trimming shortened V by 5 bases and J by 8 bases, and 15 bases separated the two germline ends. Germline V gene lookup returns CDR1 MNHNS and CDR2 SASEGT. CDR3 length equals 14 residues. The chain's CDR3 is CASSYGKGREKLFF. The DNA for the CDR3 is TGTGCCAGCAGTTATGGAAAGGGCCGAGAAAAACTGTTTTTT.

Concerning this clonotype itself: This may stem from a read error, because a much larger clone lies one nucleotide away. CDR3 in DNA: TGTGCCAACAGTTTAGGGACCTTGGACACTGAAGCTTTCTTT. This encodes CANSLGTLDTEAFF. The chain joins TRBV28 to TRBJ1-1; D might be TRBD1 (5 bases). The CDR3 length is 14 residues. Germline V gene sequence: CDR1 MDHEN, CDR2 SYDVKM.

The table lists this clonotype with many counts. The rearrangement uses TRBV27 and TRBJ2-3; D not certain. Germline V gene lookup returns CDR1 MNHEY and CDR2 SMNVEV (reference sequence). Trimming cost V 4 bases and J 3 bases, with 20 bases left between them. The CDR3 totals 17 residues. The CDR3 region has the DNA TGTGCCAGCAGTTCTGCTTATGCCTTGACGAGAACAGATACGCAGTATTTT. Protein sequence: CASSSAYALTRTDTQYF.

The CDR3 DNA sequence: TGCAGTGCTAGACACCATCGTGAGGAGACCCAGTACTTC. Amino acid sequence: CSARHHREETQYF. V and J are TRBV20-1 and TRBJ2-5; D is ambiguous. V dropped 2 bases and J dropped 5 bases, with 12 bases sitting between them. This CDR3 region has 13 residues. The germline CDR1 and CDR2 sequences are DFQATT and SNEGSKA (reference sequence).

As regards this clonotype: Just one base apart from a much larger clone, this may be a read error. The chain joins TRBV7-2 to TRBJ1-2; D may be TRBD1 (5 bases). The V end was cut by 1 base, the J end by 7 bases, with 16 bases between. The CDR3 extends over 15 amino acids. Germline V gives CDR1 SGHTA, CDR2 FQGNSA. The CDR3 loop reads CASSLGGGTGGGYTF. The DNA of the CDR3 is TGTGCCAGCAGCTTAGGGGGAGGGACGGGGGGTGGCTACACCTTC.

As regards this clonotype: Germline is not matched at one junction end, which may reflect a read error. V usage is TRBV10-3 and J usage is TRBJ2-7; D is unresolved. The CDR3 totals 14 residues. Germline CDR1 and CDR2: ENHRY and SYGVKD. The CDR3 bases are TGTGCCAGCAGTTCTCCGGGCCCCATTCGGGAGCAGTACTTC. It codes for CASSSPGPIREQYF.